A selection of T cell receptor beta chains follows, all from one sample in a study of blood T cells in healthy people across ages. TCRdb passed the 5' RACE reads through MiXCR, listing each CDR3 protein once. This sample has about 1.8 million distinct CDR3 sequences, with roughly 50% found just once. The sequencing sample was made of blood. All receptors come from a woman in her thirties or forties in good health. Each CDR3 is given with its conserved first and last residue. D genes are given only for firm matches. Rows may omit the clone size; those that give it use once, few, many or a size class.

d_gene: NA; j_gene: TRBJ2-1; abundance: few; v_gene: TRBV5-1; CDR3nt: TGCGCCAGCAGCTTGGCTTTCCAGTTCTTC; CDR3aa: CASSLAFQFF
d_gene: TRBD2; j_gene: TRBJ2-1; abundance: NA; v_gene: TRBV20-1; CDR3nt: TGCAGTGCTAGTATAGGACTAGCCAACAATGAGCAGTTCTTC; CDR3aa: CSASIGLANNEQFF
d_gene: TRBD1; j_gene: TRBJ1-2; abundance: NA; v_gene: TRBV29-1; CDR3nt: TGCAGCGTCAGGGGGGGGGTCCTAAACTATGGCTACACCTTC; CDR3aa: CSVRGGVLNYGYTF
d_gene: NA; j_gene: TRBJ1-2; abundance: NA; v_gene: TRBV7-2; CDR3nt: TGTGCCAGCAGCCTCCGGGTCGCAGGGGTCGGCTACACCTTC; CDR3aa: CASSLRVAGVGYTF
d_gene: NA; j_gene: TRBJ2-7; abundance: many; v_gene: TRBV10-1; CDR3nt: TGCGCCAGCAGAGGCCCCACTACGAGGGAGCAGTACTTC; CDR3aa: CASRGPTTREQYF
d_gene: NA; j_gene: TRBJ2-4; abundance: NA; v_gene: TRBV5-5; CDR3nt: TGTGCCAGCAGCTTCCAGCAAAACATTCAGTACTTC; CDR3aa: CASSFQQNIQYF
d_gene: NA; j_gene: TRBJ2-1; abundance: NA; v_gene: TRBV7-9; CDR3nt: TGTGCCAGCAGCTTAGCGGTTGGGGCAATCAACTACAATGAGCAGTTCTTC; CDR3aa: CASSLAVGAINYNEQFF
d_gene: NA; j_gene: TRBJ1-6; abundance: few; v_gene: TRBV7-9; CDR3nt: TGTGCCAGCAGGCAGGGTGTCGATAATTCACCCCTCCACTTT; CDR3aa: CASRQGVDNSPLHF
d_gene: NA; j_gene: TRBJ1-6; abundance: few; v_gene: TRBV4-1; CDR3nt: TGCGCCAGCAGCCAAGTAGCAGGGAACGGTAATTCACCCCTCCACTTT; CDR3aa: CASSQVAGNGNSPLHF
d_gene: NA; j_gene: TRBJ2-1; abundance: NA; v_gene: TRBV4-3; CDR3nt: TGCGCCAGCAGCCTAACGGGCAATTCGGGGGATCCCTACAATGAGCAGTTCTTC; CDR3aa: CASSLTGNSGDPYNEQFF
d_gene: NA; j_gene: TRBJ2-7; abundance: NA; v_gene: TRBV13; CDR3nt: TGTGCCAGCAGCTCCCGTCGAGAGTACCGCGGGGAGCAGTACTTC; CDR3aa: CASSSRREYRGEQYF
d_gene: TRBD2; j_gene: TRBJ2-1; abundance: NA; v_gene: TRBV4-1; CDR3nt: TGCGCCAGCAGCCCACGACTAGCGAGGGGTGAGCAGTTCTTC; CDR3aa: CASSPRLARGEQFF
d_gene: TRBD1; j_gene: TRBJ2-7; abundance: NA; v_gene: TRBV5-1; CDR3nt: TGCGCCAGCAGCCCACTCCAGGGACAGGGCGGGGACGAGCAGTACTTC; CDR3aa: CASSPLQGQGGDEQYF